A selection of T cell receptor beta chains follows, all from one sample in a study of T cell responses to AZD1222 COVID-19 vaccine. The data were produced by immunoSEQ multiplex PCR, yet TCRdb's version contains in-frame clones alone and is incomplete. This table has around 100,000 clones, roughly nine tenths appearing once. The sequenced sample was peripheral blood, obtained on day 0 of AZD1222 vaccination. Receptors were obtained from an adult in good health. CDR3s include the opening cysteine and the closing phenylalanine or tryptophan. A D gene is named only where the DNA matches it firmly. Not every row has a clone size; where given, it reads once, few, many or a size class.

TRBD2	TRBV5-1	NA	TRBJ2-1	CASSLKTSIGNEQFF	TGCGCCAGCAGCTTGAAGACTAGCATAGGCAATGAGCAGTTCTTC
NA	TRBV2	few	TRBJ1-6	CASSEQGFNSPLHF	TGTGCCAGCAGTGAACAGGGTTTTAATTCACCCCTCCACTTT
TRBD1	TRBV5-6	NA	TRBJ1-4	CASSLAGTELFSNEKLFF	TGTGCCAGCAGCTTGGCGGGGACAGAATTATTTTCTAATGAAAAACTGTTTTTT
TRBD1	TRBV6-5	NA	TRBJ1-2	CASSYQTGNYGYTF	TGTGCCAGCAGTTACCAGACAGGGAACTATGGCTACACCTTC
NA	TRBV3-1/TRBV3-2	NA	TRBJ1-6	CASSLTGDSPLHF	TGTGCCAGCAGCCTAACGGGGGACTCACCCCTCCACTTT
TRBD1	TRBV19	NA	TRBJ1-1	CASSRGQGALNTEAFF	TGTGCCAGTAGTAGGGGACAGGGAGCCTTGAACACTGAAGCTTTCTTT
TRBD1	TRBV3-1/TRBV3-2	NA	TRBJ2-1	CASSQVGRGREEQFF	TGTGCCAGCAGCCAAGTAGGCAGGGGGCGAGAGGAGCAGTTCTTC
NA	TRBV6-5	NA	TRBJ2-1	CASSYQLSSYNEQFF	TGTGCCAGCAGTTACCAGCTGAGCTCCTACAATGAGCAGTTCTTC
NA	TRBV27	NA	TRBJ2-5	CASSLRWVGLERGKRGETQYF	TGTGCCAGCAGTTTAAGATGGGTTGGCCTCGAGCGGGGTAAAAGGGGGGAGACCCAGTACTTC
NA	TRBV28	few	TRBJ2-1	CASTWSNEQFF	TGTGCCAGCACCTGGTCGAATGAGCAGTTCTTC
NA	TRBV28	NA	TRBJ1-4	CASRTEDSIKKLFF	TGTGCCAGCAGAACCGAGGACAGCATAAAAAAACTGTTTTTT
NA	TRBV7-2	NA	TRBJ1-1	CASSLVRAEAFF	TGTGCCAGCAGCTTAGTCAGGGCAGAAGCTTTCTTT
TRBD1	TRBV9	NA	TRBJ1-5	CASSATGILGAPQHF	TGTGCCAGCAGCGCGACAGGGATCTTAGGGGCGCCCCAGCATTTT
NA	TRBV7-2	NA	TRBJ2-2	CASSLQGNTGELFF	TGTGCCAGCAGCCTACAGGGGAACACCGGGGAGCTGTTTTTT
NA	TRBV29-1	NA	TRBJ2-3	CSESGEALDTQYF	TGCAGCGAAAGTGGGGAGGCCTTAGATACGCAGTATTTT
NA	TRBV7-8	NA	TRBJ1-1	CASSQLTEAFF	TGTGCCAGCAGCCAGTTAACTGAAGCTTTCTTT
NA	TRBV27	NA	TRBJ1-1	CATKGQGSTEAFF	TGTGCCACCAAGGGGCAGGGGAGCACTGAAGCTTTCTTT
NA	TRBV7-2	NA	TRBJ2-1	CASSFLASAYNEQFF	TGTGCCAGCAGCTTTCTAGCGAGCGCCTACAATGAGCAGTTCTTC
NA	TRBV5-1	NA	TRBJ2-3	CASSFEAGGADTQYF	TGCGCCAGCAGCTTTGAGGCAGGAGGGGCAGATACGCAGTATTTT
TRBD1	TRBV18	NA	TRBJ2-3	CASSPIQGGTDTQYF	TGTGCCAGCTCACCAATACAGGGGGGCACAGATACGCAGTATTTT
TRBD1	TRBV19	NA	TRBJ2-3	CASSIEDRASTDTQYF	TGTGCCAGTAGTATAGAGGACAGGGCTAGCACAGATACGCAGTATTTT
NA	TRBV7-2	NA	TRBJ2-3	CASSLDPLPGRGVTDTQYF	TGTGCCAGCAGCTTAGACCCACTTCCGGGCCGCGGCGTCACAGATACGCAGTATTTT
NA	TRBV9	NA	TRBJ2-7	CASSGPGRTYEQYF	TGTGCCAGCAGCGGACCAGGCAGAACCTACGAGCAGTACTTC
TRBD1	TRBV28	NA	TRBJ1-5	CASSKRQGEQPQHF	TGTGCCAGCAGTAAGAGACAGGGGGAACAGCCCCAGCATTTT
NA	TRBV7-8	medium-sized	TRBJ2-5	CATSLGYGQETQYF	TGTGCCACAAGCTTAGGCTACGGGCAAGAGACCCAGTACTTC
NA	TRBV6-6	NA	TRBJ2-7	CASSSVGALYEQYF	TGTGCCAGCAGTTCGGTGGGAGCCCTTTACGAGCAGTACTTC
TRBD1	TRBV5-4	NA	TRBJ1-3	CASSSPGQGARNTIYF	TGTGCCAGCAGCAGTCCGGGACAGGGGGCAAGAAACACCATATATTTT
NA	TRBV30	few	TRBJ1-1	CAWRQNTEAFF	TGTGCCTGGCGACAGAACACTGAAGCTTTCTTT
NA	TRBV10-3	NA	TRBJ2-3	CAIQGARDRVGAQYF	TGTGCCATCCAAGGGGCCAGGGACCGTGTCGGTGCGCAGTATTTT
NA	TRBV5-8	NA	TRBJ2-5	CASSTGQVQETQYF	TGTGCCAGCAGCACGGGACAAGTGCAAGAGACCCAGTACTTC
NA	TRBV10-3	NA	TRBJ2-1	CAISDILGNEQFF	TGTGCCATCAGTGACATTTTGGGGAACGAGCAGTTCTTC
NA	TRBV29-1	NA	TRBJ2-1	CSVFGGHEQFF	TGCAGCGTTTTCGGGGGCCATGAGCAGTTCTTC
NA	TRBV5-6	NA	TRBJ1-2	CASSRWGLAKHGYTF	TGTGCCAGCAGCCGTTGGGGATTGGCTAAACATGGCTACACCTTC
NA	TRBV5-1	NA	TRBJ2-3	CASSLGGSDTQYF	TGCGCCAGCAGCTTGGGAGGCTCAGATACGCAGTATTTT
TRBD1	TRBV16	NA	TRBJ2-1	CASSQRGGTGSPNEQFF	TGTGCCAGCAGCCAAAGGGGGGGGACAGGGTCCCCCAATGAGCAGTTCTTC
NA	TRBV29-1	NA	TRBJ2-5	CSVERPSQETQYF	TGCAGCGTTGAGAGGCCCTCGCAAGAGACCCAGTACTTC
NA	TRBV28	NA	TRBJ1-3	CASSPAGGGRNTIYF	TGTGCCAGCAGTCCCGCCGGGGGGGGCAGAAACACCATATATTTT
NA	TRBV12-5	NA	TRBJ2-2	CASGKGQANTGELFF	TGTGCTAGTGGTAAGGGGCAAGCGAACACCGGGGAGCTGTTTTTT
NA	TRBV3-1/TRBV3-2	NA	TRBJ1-4	CASSQGTMGNSTNEKLFF	TGTGCCAGCAGCCAAGGAACTATGGGCAACTCAACTAATGAAAAACTGTTTTTT
TRBD1	TRBV6-2/TRBV6-3	NA	TRBJ1-1	CASSLPQGRTEAFF	TGTGCCAGCAGTCTACCACAGGGGCGGACTGAAGCTTTCTTT
NA	TRBV30	few	TRBJ1-6	CAWSKQLNSPLHF	TGTGCCTGGAGTAAGCAGCTCAATTCACCCCTCCACTTT
TRBD1	TRBV28	NA	TRBJ1-2	CASSFNGQGAARYGYTF	TGTGCCAGCAGTTTCAACGGGCAGGGGGCAGCGCGTTATGGCTACACCTTC
TRBD2	TRBV29-1	NA	TRBJ2-5	CSGGGEETQYF	TGCAGCGGGGGAGGGGAAGAGACCCAGTACTTC
NA	TRBV19	NA	TRBJ1-1	CASSMGGLNTEAFF	TGTGCCAGTAGTATGGGAGGCTTGAACACTGAAGCTTTCTTT
TRBD2	TRBV7-7	NA	TRBJ2-1	CASSPGLAGTYNEQFF	TGTGCTAGCAGCCCCGGACTAGCGGGGACCTACAATGAGCAGTTCTTC
NA	TRBV30	NA	TRBJ1-1	CAWSVLGPTEAFF	TGTGCCTGGAGTGTACTCGGACCCACTGAAGCTTTCTTT
TRBD2	TRBV24-1	NA	TRBJ2-1	CATSDPLSGRHNEQFF	TGTGCCACCAGTGACCCTCTGAGCGGGAGGCACAATGAGCAGTTCTTC
NA	TRBV27	NA	TRBJ2-4	CASSFGPRGIQYF	TGTGCCAGCAGTTTCGGGCCACGGGGCATTCAGTACTTC
NA	TRBV19	NA	TRBJ2-3	CASSMGGHTDTQYF	TGTGCCAGTAGTATGGGGGGCCATACAGATACGCAGTATTTT